The rows below give T cell receptor beta chains drawn from one sample of a study of technical replicates of blood from a handful of donors. Some clones are missing from TCRdb's copy, which holds only in-frame ones; the method was immunoSEQ multiplex PCR. The table records 90,000 to 100,000 clones, about 95% of them present only once. The specimen sequenced was T cells isolated from PBMCs. Receptors originate from a human donor in good health. CDR3s include the opening cysteine and the closing phenylalanine or tryptophan. D genes are given only for firm matches. The listing skips clone size in some rows; elsewhere it reads once, few, many or a size class.

TRBV2,NA,TRBJ2-5,NA,TGTGCCAGCATAGGAGACGGGCAAGAGACCCAGTACTTC,CASIGDGQETQYF
TRBV9,NA,TRBJ2-1,NA,TGTGCCAGCAGCGTAGGAGCGGACTCCTCCTACAATGAGCAGTTCTTC,CASSVGADSSYNEQFF
TRBV20-1,once,TRBJ2-5,NA,TGCAGTGCTCACTCAATCGAGACCCAGTACTTC,CSAHSIETQYF
TRBV2,NA,TRBJ2-7,TRBD1,TGTGCCAGCAGCCAGACAGGGACCGAGCAGTACTTC,CASSQTGTEQYF
TRBV12-2,NA,TRBJ1-4,NA,TGTGCAAGTCGCTTCGTTGCGGGGAGCGAAAAACTGTTTTTT,CASRFVAGSEKLFF
TRBV19,NA,TRBJ2-4,NA,TGTGCCAGTAGTTTAGGTCCGATTCAGTACTTC,CASSLGPIQYF
TRBV15,NA,TRBJ2-7,TRBD2,TGTGCCACCAGCAGAGTGGAGCGGGAGACCTACGAGCAGTACTTC,CATSRVERETYEQYF
TRBV9,once,TRBJ1-1,TRBD1,TGTGCCAGCAGCGTAGGGACAGGGGGGACTGAAGCTTTCTTT,CASSVGTGGTEAFF
TRBV11-3,NA,TRBJ2-2,TRBD1,TGTGCCAGCAGCTCCTGGACAGGGGTGGACACCGGGGAGCTGTTTTTT,CASSSWTGVDTGELFF
TRBV20-1,NA,TRBJ2-7,NA,TGCAGTGCTAAACAGGGTCCCGAGCAGTACTTC,CSAKQGPEQYF
TRBV7-9,NA,TRBJ1-2,NA,TGTGCCAGCAGCTCAGAGACAGGCTACTATGGCTACACCTTC,CASSSETGYYGYTF
TRBV21-1,NA,TRBJ2-7,NA,TGTCTCCACGCGAACAGACGGATCTACGAGCAGTACTTC,CLHANRRIYEQYF
TRBV5-1,NA,TRBJ1-2,TRBD1,TGCGCCAGCAGCTTGGGACAGGGGATGGATGGCTACACCTTC,CASSLGQGMDGYTF
TRBV28,NA,TRBJ2-7,TRBD2,TGTGCCAGCAGTCCCTTTGGGGAGGGTTTGGACGAGCAGTACTTC,CASSPFGEGLDEQYF
TRBV15,NA,TRBJ2-7,TRBD1,TGTGCCACCAGCAGAGTGCGACAGGGGGAAAGGAGCTCCTACGAGCAGTACTTC,CATSRVRQGERSSYEQYF
TRBV4-3,NA,TRBJ2-7,TRBD2,TGCGCCAGCAGCCAAGATAGGTCTAGCGGGTACTCCTACGAGCAGTACTTC,CASSQDRSSGYSYEQYF
TRBV7-6,once,TRBJ1-2,TRBD1,TGTGCCAGCAGCCCAGACAGGGGTAACTATGGCTACACCTTC,CASSPDRGNYGYTF
TRBV11-2,NA,TRBJ1-2,TRBD1,TGTGCCAGCAGCTTAGGCCCCGGGACAGGGGTCTATGGCTACACCTTC,CASSLGPGTGVYGYTF
TRBV5-1,NA,TRBJ2-5,TRBD2,TGCGCCAGCAGCTTGGATGTAGCGGGAGGCGCCCAAGAGACCCAGTACTTC,CASSLDVAGGAQETQYF
TRBV6-1,NA,TRBJ2-7,TRBD1,TGTGCCAGCAGTGGGACAGGGAATAAAAACTACGAGCAGTACTTC,CASSGTGNKNYEQYF
TRBV29-1,NA,TRBJ2-1,TRBD1,TGCAGCGTTGAGGGGGACAGATACAATGAGCAGTTCTTC,CSVEGDRYNEQFF
TRBV15,NA,TRBJ2-3,NA,TGTGCCACCTTTGACCCTAGCGGCACAGATACGCAGTATTTT,CATFDPSGTDTQYF
TRBV5-1,few,TRBJ1-1,TRBD1,TGCGCCAGCAGCATACGGACAGGGGTTAACACTGAAGCTTTCTTT,CASSIRTGVNTEAFF
TRBV7-2,once,TRBJ2-4,TRBD1,TGTGCCAGCAGCTTACGGGGTTCGGGACAGTCGGCCAAAAACATTCAGTACTTC,CASSLRGSGQSAKNIQYF
TRBV10-3,NA,TRBJ2-5,TRBD1,TGTGCCATCAGTGAGAGGCAGGGGGCCTTGGGTGAGACCCAGTACTTC,CAISERQGALGETQYF
TRBV7-9,NA,TRBJ1-3,NA,TGTGCCAGCAGCTTAGGGGATAGCGAGAGTGGAAACACCATATATTTT,CASSLGDSESGNTIYF
TRBV7-2,NA,TRBJ2-2,TRBD2,TGTGCCAGCAGTCTTAGCGGGCCTCCGCTTCAGTTTTTT,CASSLSGPPLQFF
TRBV10-1,NA,TRBJ2-3,TRBD2,TGCGCCAGCAGGAGCGGGAGGGCCAAAAATACGCAGTATTTT,CASRSGRAKNTQYF
TRBV4-1,NA,TRBJ2-7,NA,TGCGCCAGCAGCCATATTCCGGACAAGTCCTACGAGCAGTACTTC,CASSHIPDKSYEQYF
TRBV5-4,NA,TRBJ2-3,TRBD2,TGTGCCAGCAGTTTAAGGACTAGCGGAACAGATACGCAGTATTTT,CASSLRTSGTDTQYF
TRBV15,few,TRBJ1-1,NA,TGTGCCACCAGCAGAGTTGGGAGGGAAGCTTTCTTT,CATSRVGREAFF
TRBV2,NA,TRBJ2-7,NA,TGTGCCAGCAGTCCGCAGGGTCTTAACTACGAGCAGTACTTC,CASSPQGLNYEQYF
TRBV28,NA,TRBJ2-2,TRBD2,TGTGCCAGCAGTGGGACTAGCATATCCAATTTAAACACCGGGGAGCTGTTTTTT,CASSGTSISNLNTGELFF
TRBV5-1,NA,TRBJ2-2,NA,TGCGCCAGCAGCTCGGTGGCTCCCGGGACCGGGGAGCTGTTTTTT,CASSSVAPGTGELFF
TRBV7-2,once,TRBJ1-2,NA,TGTGCCAGCGCCCTTGAGTGGACAGCGGTTAACTATGGCTACACCTTC,CASALEWTAVNYGYTF
TRBV11-2,NA,TRBJ2-7,TRBD2,TGTGCCAGCAGCTGGGGGGGCTCCTACGAGCAGTACTTC,CASSWGGSYEQYF
TRBV4-2,NA,TRBJ2-2,NA,TGTGCCAGCAGCCAAGTATGGGGGGCCGGGGAGCTGTTTTTT,CASSQVWGAGELFF
TRBV6-1,few,TRBJ1-1,NA,TGTGCCAGCAGAAACAGGTACTCTGAAGCTTTCTTT,CASRNRYSEAFF
TRBV27,NA,TRBJ2-7,NA,TGTGCCAGTTCCGGGGGAACCTCCTACGAGCAGTACTTC,CASSGGTSYEQYF
TRBV10-3,NA,TRBJ2-1,NA,TGTGCCATCAGCTCGGCCTACAATGAGCAGTTCTTC,CAISSAYNEQFF
TRBV9,once,TRBJ2-1,NA,TGTGCCAGCAGCGGAATGCAGGTCCATGAGCAGTTCTTC,CASSGMQVHEQFF
TRBV10-1,NA,TRBJ2-1,TRBD2,TGCGCCAGCAGTGAGTCACTAGCGGGAGTACATGAGCAGTTCTTC,CASSESLAGVHEQFF
TRBV7-3,NA,TRBJ2-7,NA,TGTGCCAGCAGCTTGGAGGATTCCTACGAGCAGTACTTC,CASSLEDSYEQYF
TRBV7-6,NA,TRBJ1-1,TRBD1,TGTGCCAGCAGCTTAGGTGACAGGGGGTTTGGTGAAGCTTTCTTT,CASSLGDRGFGEAFF
TRBV4-1,NA,TRBJ1-3,NA,TGCGCCAGCAGCCAAGGACAGGCCTCTGGAAACACCATATATTTT,CASSQGQASGNTIYF
TRBV5-8,NA,TRBJ2-5,NA,TGTGCCAGCAGCTTGGTCCGGACTTCACAAGAGACCCAGTACTTC,CASSLVRTSQETQYF
TRBV5-6,NA,TRBJ1-5,NA,TGTGCCAGCAGCTTGTCCGGTCAGCCCCAGCATTTT,CASSLSGQPQHF
TRBV19,NA,TRBJ2-6,NA,TGTGCCAGTAGTTACGAGGCTGGGGCCAACGTCCTGACTTTC,CASSYEAGANVLTF
TRBV11-3,NA,TRBJ2-1,NA,TGTGCCAGCAGCTTTCTTTCAGGGGATGAGCAGTTCTTC,CASSFLSGDEQFF
TRBV7-7,NA,TRBJ2-5,TRBD1,TGTGCTAGCAGCACAGGGGGAGAGACCCAGTACTTC,CASSTGGETQYF
TRBV15,NA,TRBJ2-3,TRBD2,TGTGCCACCAGCAGAGCGTTAGCGGGAAATACGCAGTATTTT,CATSRALAGNTQYF